A single T cell receptor beta chain is shown here with its context. Unique molecular identifiers were incorporated when the TCRbeta library was constructed. TCRdb itself ran the PCR reads through MiXCR, one entry per CDR3 protein. Of hundreds of thousands of distinct CDR3 sequences listed, approximately 9.6% are singletons. These data come from a study of T-cell reconstitution after alpha-beta-depleted transplantation in children. There are 14 residues in the CDR3. Germline V gene data show CDR1 as DFQATT and CDR2 as SNEGSKA (reference sequence). V was trimmed by 6 bases and J by 5 bases, leaving 18 bases between them.

This receptor was obtained from a human donor who donated a stem cell graft to a child with SCID. The sample consisted of PBMCs from the stem cell graft donor, taken from the stem cell graft. The V and J genes are TRBV20-1 and TRBJ2-3, with a weak D call TRBD2 (6 bases). The CDR3 loop reads CSARGWGEVDTQYF. DNA for the CDR3: TGCAGTGCCCGGGGTTGGGGGGAAGTAGATACGCAGTATTTT.